These 28 T cell receptor beta chains came from one sample sequenced in a study of T cell responses to AZD1222 COVID-19 vaccine. The table came from immunoSEQ multiplex PCR; TCRdb's copy has only in-frame clones and leaves some out. In the table there are 150,000 to 180,000 clones, less than 90% of which are singletons. The sample here was peripheral blood, taken after recovery from COVID-19. All receptors derive from an adult who had recovered from COVID-19.

The J gene is TRBJ1-3, the V gene TRBV28; a weak D match, TRBD1 (6 bases). Germline loops: CDR1 MDHEN, CDR2 SYDVKM. The CDR3 contains 13 residues. The V end lost 3 bases, the J end lost 8 bases, and 11 bases lay between the germline ends. The CDR3 coding sequence is TGTGCCAGCAGTTTGTGGGGGGCGCACACCATATATTTT. Amino acids: CASSLWGAHTIYF.

V usage is TRBV19 and J usage is TRBJ2-3, with unresolved D. Trimming took off 6 bases at V and 2 bases at J, with 9 bases between the two ends. CDR1 and CDR2 (germline): LNHDA, SQIVND (reference sequence). This CDR3 has 13 amino acids. The CDR3 DNA sequence: TGTGCCAGTAGGGCTAGGATCACAGATACGCAGTATTTT. Translation gives CASRARITDTQYF. The variable domain in full, completed from reference TRBV19 and TRBJ2-3, reads DGGITQSPKYLFRKEGQNVTLSCEQNLNHDAMYWYRQDPGQGLRLIYYSQIVNDFQKGDIAEGYSVSREKKESFPLTVTSAQKNPTAFYLCASRARITDTQYFGPGTRLTVL.

The rearrangement joins TRBV5-3 to TRBJ1-1, with unresolved D. TRBV5-3 is labeled an ORF, and its function is uncertain. The V end was cut by 3 bases, the J end by 1 base, with 13 bases between. The CDR3 has 15 amino acids. DNA for the CDR3: TGTGCCAGAAGCTCGGCCCATCTGAGGAACACTGAAGCTTTCTTT. Protein product: CARSSAHLRNTEAFF.

The V call is TRBV19, the J call TRBJ2-3; D remains unclear. Trimming left V 4 bases short and J 2 bases short, with 25 bases between. The CDR3 sequence is 19 residues long. The germline V gene encodes CDR1 LNHDA and CDR2 SQIVND (reference sequence). CDR3 residues: CASSNYSGHGSFVTDTQYF. CDR3 sequence (DNA): TGTGCCAGTAGTAACTATTCCGGGCACGGGTCCTTCGTCACAGATACGCAGTATTTT.

The chain uses TRBV9 and TRBJ2-7, with TRBD1 as a possible D gene (6 bases). The germline V gene encodes CDR1 SGDLS and CDR2 YYNGEE. The CDR3 runs 12 residues. The V end lost 4 bases, the J end lost 3 bases, and 8 bases lay between the germline ends. CDR3 DNA sequence: TGTGCCAGCAGCCCGGACAGCTACGAGCAGTACTTC. Protein product: CASSPDSYEQYF.

This CDR3 is CASSSAGAPYEQYF. In DNA, the CDR3 is TGTGCCAGCAGCTCAGCGGGGGCTCCCTACGAGCAGTACTTC. The V gene is TRBV11-2, the J gene TRBJ2-7; 8 bases are shared with TRBD2. The CDR3 is made up of 14 amino acids. The ends lost 4 bases at V and 2 bases at J; junction bases unmatched: 4. CDR1 and CDR2 (germline): SGHAT, FQNNGV.

The J gene is TRBJ2-1, the V gene TRBV9; 7 nucleotides line up with TRBD2. V lost 5 bases to trimming and J lost 6 bases; unmatched junction nucleotides: 11. CDR1 and CDR2 (germline): SGDLS, YYNGEE. The CDR3 is 15 residues long. The CDR3 DNA follows: TGTGCCAGCAGAGCAGCGGGATCTGGTGGCAATGAGCAGTTCTTC. Amino acids: CASRAAGSGGNEQFF.

The rearrangement joins TRBV27 to TRBJ1-6; 10 bases line up with TRBD1. CDR1 is MNHEY and CDR2 is SMNVEV in the germline V gene (reference sequence). The V segment lost 3 bases and the J segment 9 bases; nucleotides outside the gene matches: 5. The CDR3 consists of 15 residues. CDR3 in amino acids: CASSFGTGEFSPLHF. CDR3 sequence (DNA): TGTGCCAGCAGTTTCGGGACAGGGGAGTTTTCACCCCTCCACTTT.

This clone was counted a few times. V and J are TRBV27 and TRBJ2-1, with a tentative D call TRBD1 (5 bases). V was pared by 4 bases and J by 5 bases, with 12 bases between. CDR1 and CDR2 (germline): MNHEY, SMNVEV (reference sequence). The CDR3 extends over 14 amino acids. The CDR3 nucleotides are TGTGCCAGCAGTTGGTCCGACAGCAACAATGAGCAGTTCTTC. Amino acid sequence: CASSWSDSNNEQFF.

A word on this clone: This sequence may be a read error, since a much larger clone differs from it by one base. This chain links TRBV19 with TRBJ2-2; 10 nucleotides line up with TRBD2. The CDR3 is 15 residues long. The V and J ends lost 8 bases and 1 base, in that order; junction bases with no gene match: 4. Germline CDR1 reads LNHDA; CDR2 reads SQIVND (reference sequence). In DNA, the CDR3 is TGTGCCAGTTCGGGACTAGCGATGAACACCGGGGAGCTGTTTTTT. Protein product: CASSGLAMNTGELFF.

The rearrangement links TRBV6-6 to TRBJ2-7, with D perhaps given as TRBD1 or TRBD2 (5 bases each). Deletions cut 8 bases from V and 1 base from J, with 21 bases between. There are 16 residues in the CDR3. Germline values: CDR1 MNHNY, CDR2 SVGAGI (reference sequence). CDR3 DNA sequence: TGTGCCAGCTTGTCTGCCAAGAGGGGCCTGTCCTACGAGCAGTACTTC. It translates to CASLSAKRGLSYEQYF.

This clone showed up just once. The rearrangement uses TRBV5-1 and TRBJ2-1, with D hard to call. Trimming removed 2 bases from V and 0 bases from J, with 9 bases in between. Germline assignment: CDR1 SGHRS and CDR2 YFSETQ. This CDR3 region has 15 residues. DNA of the CDR3: TGCGCCAGCAGCTTATCTGCGCCCTCCTACAATGAGCAGTTCTTC. It encodes CASSLSAPSYNEQFF.

The chain employs TRBV7-2 and TRBJ1-2, with 7 bases that match TRBD1. Germline V CDR1 and CDR2: SGHTA, FQGNSA. The CDR3 covers 13 residues. V dropped 5 bases and J dropped 2; count of bases not matched to a gene: 2. The CDR3 reads CASSPTGNYGYTF. In DNA, the CDR3 is TGTGCCAGCAGCCCGACAGGGAACTATGGCTACACCTTC.

V and J are TRBV4-1 and TRBJ2-7; D is uncertain. Germline V gives CDR1 MGHRA, CDR2 YSYEKL. The CDR3 is 16 amino acids. Trimming removed 0 bases from V and 7 bases from J, with 19 bases in between. CDR3 sequence (DNA): TGCGCCAGCAGCCAAGATCGGACCGCCGTAATCGGGGAGCAGTACTTC. As protein: CASSQDRTAVIGEQYF.

The genes are TRBV29-1 and TRBJ2-7; D remains unclear. Germline loops: CDR1 SQVTM, CDR2 ANQGSEA. CDR3 length equals 13 residues. V was pared by 4 bases and J by 7 bases, with 17 bases between. In DNA form, the CDR3 reads TGCAGCGTTGGATTCGGCGGTTTGGGGGAGCAGTACTTC. Translating it yields CSVGFGGLGEQYF.

The chain has TRBV6-6 and TRBJ2-3; D remains ambiguous. Germline CDR1 MNHNY, CDR2 SVGAGI (reference sequence). This CDR3 is built from 16 residues. V was cut by 4 bases and J by 4 bases, with 18 bases left in between. CDR3 sequence reads: CASSSTGPRGADTQYF. DNA of the CDR3: TGTGCCAGCAGTTCGACCGGGCCTCGCGGCGCAGATACGCAGTATTTT.

J is TRBJ1-1 and V is TRBV4-3, with 9 positions matching TRBD1. V lost 5 bases to trimming and J lost 4 bases; unmatched junction nucleotides: 5. This CDR3 contains 14 residues. Germline assignment: CDR1 LGHNA and CDR2 YSLEER. The CDR3 DNA follows: TGCGCCAGCAGCAAAACACAGGGGGCCACTGAAGCTTTCTTT. Amino acid sequence: CASSKTQGATEAFF.

The V gene is TRBV3-1 (or the pseudogene TRBV3-2), the J gene TRBJ1-3; possibly TRBD1 for D (5 bases). Germline values: CDR1 LGHDT, CDR2 YNNKEL (reference sequence). The CDR3 spans 15 residues. Trimming removed 4 bases from V and 0 bases from J, with 10 bases in between. This chain's CDR3 is CASSPHDSSGNTIYF. CDR3 DNA sequence: TGTGCCAGCAGCCCCCATGACAGCTCTGGAAACACCATATATTTT.

The gene calls are TRBV5-6 and TRBJ2-2; TRBD2 matches at 11 bases. The CDR3 is 15 amino acids. Germline values: CDR1 SGHDT, CDR2 YYEEEE. Trimming at V came to 5 bases and at J to 1 base, leaving 1 base not matched to a gene. In DNA, the CDR3 is TGTGCCAGCAGGACTAGCGGGGTGAACACCGGGGAGCTGTTTTTT. Translated: CASRTSGVNTGELFF.

The chain combines TRBV2 with TRBJ1-3; TRBD1 matches 9 bases. Looked up from germline, CDR1 is SNHLY and CDR2 is FYNNEI. The CDR3 is 15 residues long. Trimming at V came to 4 bases and at J to 4 bases, leaving 5 bases not matched to a gene. The CDR3 nucleotides are TGTGCCAGCAGTGTCTCACAGGGGGCGGGAAACACCATATATTTT. Its protein is CASSVSQGAGNTIYF.

This chain connects TRBV7-7 to TRBJ2-7, with D hard to call. This CDR3 spans 15 amino acids. V was clipped by 1 base and J by 2 bases, with 12 bases between them. CDR1 SSHAT and CDR2 FNYEAQ come from the germline V gene (reference sequence). CDR3 amino acids: CASSLGGDDAYEQYF. DNA of the CDR3: TGTGCCAGCAGCTTAGGAGGTGATGATGCCTACGAGCAGTACTTC.

V is TRBV4-2 and J is TRBJ2-3, with a tentative D call TRBD2 (6 bases). With 9 bases removed from V and 2 bases from J, the gap between germline ends came to 12 bases. The CDR3 is 13 amino acids. Germline V gene data show CDR1 as LGHNA and CDR2 as YNFKEQ. CDR3 nucleotides: TGTGCCAGTAGGGACTTATTCACAGATACGCAGTATTTT. Translated: CASRDLFTDTQYF.

This clone was counted a single time. The same CDR3 can be traced to other DNA sequences in this sample. The chain joins TRBV12-3 or TRBV12-4 to TRBJ2-7; D gene uncertain. Trimming left V 6 bases short and J 1 base short, with 7 bases between. The length of the CDR3 is 12 residues. This chain's CDR3 is CASSLTSYEQYF. CDR3 bases: TGTGCCAGCAGCTTAACATCCTACGAGCAGTACTTC.

This chain connects TRBV15 to TRBJ1-5; no reliable D call. Germline values: CDR1 LNHNV, CDR2 YYDKDF (reference sequence). V was trimmed by 0 bases and J by 4 bases, leaving 7 bases between them. The CDR3 has 14 residues. The CDR3 region is CATSRESGNQPQHF. CDR3 DNA: TGTGCCACCAGCAGAGAGTCAGGTAATCAGCCCCAGCATTTT.

The chain is built from TRBV5-4 and TRBJ2-1; TRBD2 is a possible D gene (7 bases). This CDR3 region has 17 residues. V was cut by 4 bases and J by 0 bases, with 17 bases left in between. CDR1 is SGHNT and CDR2 is YYREEE in the germline V gene (reference sequence). DNA for the CDR3: TGTGCCAGCAGCGCCGGGGGAGGGGGGAACTCCTACAATGAGCAGTTCTTC. This translates into CASSAGGGGNSYNEQFF.

Ten or more counts support this clone. The J gene is TRBJ1-6, the V gene TRBV27; D unclear. Per the germline V gene, CDR1 is MNHEY and CDR2 is SMNVEV (reference sequence). V gave up 2 bases and J gave up 6 bases, with 5 bases separating them. CDR3 size: 13 residues. The CDR3 loop reads CASSLMGNSPLHF. In DNA form, the CDR3 reads TGTGCCAGCAGTTTAATGGGTAATTCACCCCTCCACTTT.

V and J are TRBV11-2 and TRBJ2-7, with a possible D match to TRBD2 (6 bases). The germline gives CDR1 SGHAT, CDR2 FQNNGV. This CDR3 is 13 amino acids long. V was cut by 5 bases and J by 7 bases, with 15 bases left in between. The DNA of the CDR3 is TGTGCCAGCAGCCCCCGACTAGGAAGAGAGCAGTACTTC. Its translation: CASSPRLGREQYF.

The CDR3 spells CASSLSGQGSPSGNTIYF. The DNA of the CDR3 is TGCGCCAGCAGCCTCTCCGGGCAGGGGTCCCCCTCTGGAAACACCATATATTTT. This chain connects TRBV4-1 to TRBJ1-3; maybe TRBD1 (6 bases). V was cut by 4 bases and J by 0 bases, with 19 bases left in between. The CDR3 is 18 amino acids. Germline V gene sequence: CDR1 MGHRA, CDR2 YSYEKL.